This record covers a single T cell receptor beta chain. The antigen is not known. Germline V CDR1 and CDR2: MNHEY, SVGAGI. V lost 2 bases and J 0 bases, leaving 7 bases between the germline ends. The CDR3 runs 14 residues. These data originate in a study of a mutant IDH1 vaccine in newly diagnosed glioma. Study details: Those enrolled had earlier been treated with radiotherapy, temozolomide, or both, mostly both.

Study observations and caveats: Top peripheral T cell clonotype shifts appeared unrelated to pseudoprogression.

Time point described: week 35, safety follow-up. Topical imiquimod was applied with each vaccine dose, which held 300 ug of mutant IDH1 20-mer peptide. Sequencing was performed with immunoSEQ multiplex PCR; in TCRdb, only in-frame clones are kept and a portion is missing. The table shows just under 70,000 clones, with approximately 81% occurring only once. The sample here was PBMCs, taken from a glioma patient whose treatment included an IDH1 peptide vaccine. This sequence joins TRBV6-5 and TRBJ1-2, with D unclear. The sequence was collected from a man aged 18 to 30 with glioma. The CDR3 is CASSYGGPNYGYTF. The CDR3 coding sequence is TGTGCCAGCAGTTACGGCGGGCCTAACTATGGCTACACCTTC.